These 18 T cell receptor beta chains were sequenced from one sample in a study of early T cells in non-severe SARS-CoV-2 infection. TCRdb reprocessed the 5' RACE reads via MiXCR and lists one record per CDR3 protein. The sample lists around 80,000 distinct CDR3 sequences; about 12% were seen once. Input material: whole blood. These receptors originate from an adult who was a healthcare worker with PCR-confirmed SARS-CoV-2 infection or an uninfected control (not recorded which).

Points on this clonotype: One end of the junction does not line up with germline, which may come from a read error. This CDR3 is CGVVPTGLQETQYF. The CDR3 DNA sequence: TGCGGCGTTGTCCCTACGGGGCTCCAAGAGACCCAGTACTTC. The genes are TRBV29-1 and TRBJ2-5; D tentatively reads TRBD1 or TRBD2 (5 bases each). This CDR3 comprises 14 residues. In germline, CDR1 is SQVTM, CDR2 ANQGSEA. Complete variable domain (other parts from reference TRBV29-1 and TRBJ2-5): SAVISQKPSRDICQRGTSLTIQCQVDSQVTMMFWYRQQPGQSLTLIATANQGSEATYESGFVIDKFPISRPNLTFSTLTVSNMSPEDSSIYLCGVVPTGLQETQYFGPGTRLLVL.

The rearrangement links TRBV27 to TRBJ2-2; D uncertain. The length of the CDR3 is 11 residues. Germline CDR1 reads MNHEY; CDR2 reads SMNVEV (reference sequence). Deletions cut 5 bases from V and 5 bases from J, with 3 bases between. The CDR3 DNA sequence: TGTGCCAGCAGTAGGACCGGGGAGCTGTTTTTT. This gives the protein CASSRTGELFF.

This chain uses TRBV7-2 with TRBJ1-3, with 7 bases that match TRBD1. After removal of 5 bases from V and 0 bases from J, the junction contained 4 bases not matched to a gene. This CDR3 region has 15 residues. Germline CDR1 is SGHTA and CDR2 is FQGNSA. CDR3 in DNA: TGTGCCAGCAGCGGGGACAGTAGCTCTGGAAACACCATATATTTT. It encodes CASSGDSSSGNTIYF.

This chain connects TRBV20-1 to TRBJ2-4; tentatively, D is TRBD2 (5 bases). CDR1 and CDR2 from the germline V gene are DFQATT and SNEGSKA (reference sequence). The CDR3 extends over 13 amino acids. Trimming pared 6 bases from V and 6 bases from J, leaving 15 bases between. CDR3 DNA: TGCAGTGCCCCGAGCGGTTCTCTAAACATTCAGTACTTC. Translated, it gives CSAPSGSLNIQYF.

This clonotype occurred a few times. The V gene is TRBV9, the J gene TRBJ2-7; a weak D match, TRBD2 (5 bases). This CDR3 spans 14 amino acids. CDR1 is SGDLS and CDR2 is YYNGEE in the germline V gene. The V end was cut by 2 bases, the J end by 3 bases, with 12 bases between. The CDR3 region is CASSVEVSDYEQYF. CDR3 nucleotide sequence: TGTGCCAGCAGCGTGGAGGTCTCTGACTACGAGCAGTACTTC.

This clonotype has just a few counts. A much larger clonotype is one base distant, so this may be a read error. V is TRBV7-9 and J is TRBJ2-6; D gene ambiguous. Trimming stripped 7 bases from V and 4 bases from J, with 5 bases between. Germline CDR1 is SEHNR and CDR2 is FQNEAQ (reference sequence). This CDR3 region has 12 residues. CDR3 DNA sequence: TGTGCCAGCACCTCCGGGGCCAACGTCCTGACTTTC. Translated, it gives CASTSGANVLTF.

This clonotype has more than one count but fewer than ten. J is TRBJ2-5 and V is TRBV28; no definite D call. The V end was cut by 4 bases, the J end by 4 bases, with 7 bases between. This CDR3 is 12 amino acids long. Germline values: CDR1 MDHEN, CDR2 SYDVKM. This CDR3 is CASSSKGETQYF. The CDR3 DNA reads TGTGCCAGCAGTTCCAAGGGAGAGACCCAGTACTTC.

This clonotype turned up a few times. CDR3 region: CASSPTDGITGELFF. The CDR3 DNA reads TGTGCCAGCAGTCCGACGGACGGGATAACCGGGGAGCTGTTTTTT. The chain has TRBV7-2 and TRBJ2-2, with D perhaps matching TRBD2 (5 bases). The CDR3 totals 15 residues. CDR1 SGHTA and CDR2 FQGNSA come from the germline V gene. V was shortened by 6 bases and J by 5 bases, with 16 bases between the two germline ends. The full variable domain, its missing parts supplied by reference TRBV7-2 and TRBJ2-2, is GAGVSQSPSNKVTEKGKDVELRCDPISGHTALYWYRQSLGQGLEFLIYFQGNSAPDKSGLPSDRFSAERTGGSVSTLTIQRTQQEDSAVYLCASSPTDGITGELFFGEGSRLTVL.

In its sample, this clonotype was seen a few times. This chain uses TRBV12-3 or TRBV12-4 with TRBJ2-3, with TRBD2 matching over 9 bases. After removal of 4 bases from V and 2 bases from J, the junction contained 4 bases not matched to a gene. CDR3 length: 15 residues. The CDR3 DNA follows: TGTGCCAGCAGTTGGCTAGCGGGGTACACAGATACGCAGTATTTT. Amino acid sequence: CASSWLAGYTDTQYF.

This clonotype was detected ten times or more. The chain is built from TRBV28 and TRBJ2-5; 8 bases match TRBD2. This CDR3 contains 14 residues. The V gene's germline CDR1 is MDHEN and CDR2 SYDVKM. Unmatched junction bases numbered 1, after V lost 3 bases and J lost 1 base. The CDR3 coding sequence is TGTGCCAGCAGTTTCGGGGGGGTCCAAGAGACCCAGTACTTC. It yields the protein CASSFGGVQETQYF.

This clonotype appeared many times. The CDR3 region is CSVAGTGVFGYTF. As DNA, the CDR3 is TGCAGCGTAGCCGGGACAGGGGTCTTCGGCTACACCTTC. The chain has TRBV29-1 and TRBJ1-2, with TRBD1 matching 10 bases. The junction had 9 bases not matched to a gene; V was cut back by 6 bases and J by 8 bases. The CDR3 has 13 residues. Germline V CDR1 and CDR2: SQVTM, ANQGSEA.

This clonotype was picked up many times. J is TRBJ2-1 and V is TRBV25-1; 7 nucleotides agree with TRBD2. Germline assignment: CDR1 MGHDK and CDR2 SYGVNS. This CDR3 comprises 13 residues. After removal of 5 bases from V and 6 bases from J, the junction contained 4 bases not matched to a gene. The CDR3 DNA is TGTGCCAGCAGTCCGGGGACTACCAATGAGCAGTTCTTC. It specifies CASSPGTTNEQFF.

The V call is TRBV28, the J call TRBJ2-7; D is unclear. Germline V gene data show CDR1 as MDHEN and CDR2 as SYDVKM. The CDR3 runs to 12 residues. V lost 5 bases and J lost 6, with 11 bases in between. The CDR3 DNA is TGTGCCAGCAGTCCCATACCGCGCGAGCAGTACTTC. It specifies CASSPIPREQYF. Drawing the rest from reference TRBV28 and TRBJ2-7, the complete variable domain is DVKVTQSSRYLVKRTGEKVFLECVQDMDHENMFWYRQDPGLGLRLIYFSYDVKMKEKGDIPEGYSVSREKKERFSLILESASTNQTSMYLCASSPIPREQYFGPGTRLTVT.

This clonotype came up a few times. This chain links TRBV21-1 with TRBJ1-1. TRBV21-1 is designated a pseudogene. The CDR3 consists of 13 residues. This chain's CDR3 is CASSPRGKGQAFF. CDR3 sequence (DNA): TGTGCCAGCAGCCCTCGAGGAAAAGGGCAAGCTTTCTTT.

The rearrangement uses TRBV6-1 and TRBJ2-3; the D gene is possibly TRBD2 (5 bases). The CDR3 runs 17 residues. Looked up from germline, CDR1 is MNHNS and CDR2 is SASEGT. V dropped 1 base and J dropped 4 bases, with 18 bases sitting between them. The CDR3 sequence is CASSEGRSSWIPDTQYF. CDR3 DNA: TGTGCCAGCAGTGAAGGGAGGTCTAGCTGGATCCCAGATACGCAGTATTTT.

There are a few counts of this clonotype. This chain links TRBV10-2 with TRBJ2-3, with D tentatively TRBD1 or TRBD2 (5 bases each). Germline V gene lookup returns CDR1 WSHSY and CDR2 SAAADI. The CDR3 is 12 amino acids. V lost 8 bases and J lost 6, with 12 bases in between. The CDR3 loop reads CASGTSRDTQYF. In DNA, the CDR3 is TGCGCCAGCGGGACCTCGCGGGATACGCAGTATTTT.

This clonotype was detected ten times or more. The genes are TRBV28 and TRBJ2-7; 11 bases align to TRBD2. Per the germline V gene, CDR1 is MDHEN and CDR2 is SYDVKM. This CDR3 is 13 amino acids long. The ends lost 8 bases at V and 0 bases at J; junction bases unmatched: 0. The CDR3 region is CASGTSGSYEQYF. Here the CDR3 DNA reads TGTGCCAGCGGGACTAGCGGCTCCTACGAGCAGTACTTC.

This sequence joins TRBV10-3 and TRBJ1-2; D may be TRBD1 (6 bases). The CDR3 totals 13 residues. Germline CDR1 is ENHRY and CDR2 is SYGVKD. Trimming removed 7 bases from V and 3 bases from J, with 12 bases in between. The CDR3 loop reads CAITPDRYYGYTF. The CDR3 DNA reads TGTGCCATCACTCCCGACAGGTACTATGGCTACACCTTC.